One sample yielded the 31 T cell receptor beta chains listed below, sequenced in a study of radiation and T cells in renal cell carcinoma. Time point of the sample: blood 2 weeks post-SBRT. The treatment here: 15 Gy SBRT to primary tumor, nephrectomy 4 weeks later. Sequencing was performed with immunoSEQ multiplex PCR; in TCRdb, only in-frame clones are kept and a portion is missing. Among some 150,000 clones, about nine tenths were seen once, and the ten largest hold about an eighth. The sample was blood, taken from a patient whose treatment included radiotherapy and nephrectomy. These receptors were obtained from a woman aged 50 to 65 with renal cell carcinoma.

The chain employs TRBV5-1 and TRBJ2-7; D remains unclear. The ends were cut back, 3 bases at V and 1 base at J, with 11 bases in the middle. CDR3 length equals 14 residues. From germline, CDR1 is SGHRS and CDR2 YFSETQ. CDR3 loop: CASSSQWDSYEQYF. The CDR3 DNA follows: TGCGCCAGCAGCTCCCAGTGGGATTCCTACGAGCAGTACTTC.

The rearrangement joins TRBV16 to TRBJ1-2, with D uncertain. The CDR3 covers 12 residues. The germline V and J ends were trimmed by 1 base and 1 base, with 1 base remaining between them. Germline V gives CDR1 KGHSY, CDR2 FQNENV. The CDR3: CASSQFNYGYTF. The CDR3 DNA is TGTGCCAGCAGCCAATTTAACTATGGCTACACCTTC. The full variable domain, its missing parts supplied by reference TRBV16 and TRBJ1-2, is GEEVAQTPKHLVRGEGQKAKLYCAPIKGHSYVFWYQQVLKNEFKFLISFQNENVFDETGMPKERFSAKCLPNSPCSLEIQATKLEDSAVYFCASSQFNYGYTFGSGTRLTVV.

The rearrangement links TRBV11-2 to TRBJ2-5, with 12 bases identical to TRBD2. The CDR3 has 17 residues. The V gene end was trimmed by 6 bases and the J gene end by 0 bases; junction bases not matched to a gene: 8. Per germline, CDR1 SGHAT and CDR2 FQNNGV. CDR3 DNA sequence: TGTGCCAGCAGTCTTAGACTAGCGGGGGTGAACCAAGAGACCCAGTACTTC. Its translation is CASSLRLAGVNQETQYF.

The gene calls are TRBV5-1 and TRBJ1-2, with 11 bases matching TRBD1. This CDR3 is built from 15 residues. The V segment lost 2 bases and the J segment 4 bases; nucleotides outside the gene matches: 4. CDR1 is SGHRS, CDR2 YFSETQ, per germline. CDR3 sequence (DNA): TGCGCCAGCAGCTTTGGGACAGGGGGATCCTATGGCTACACCTTC. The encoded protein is CASSFGTGGSYGYTF.

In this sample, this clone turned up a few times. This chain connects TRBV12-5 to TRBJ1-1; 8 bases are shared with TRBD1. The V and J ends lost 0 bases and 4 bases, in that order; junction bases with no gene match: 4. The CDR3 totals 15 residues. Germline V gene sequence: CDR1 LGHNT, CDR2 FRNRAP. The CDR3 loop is CASGLVQGGTTEAFF. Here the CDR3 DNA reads TGTGCTAGTGGTTTGGTACAGGGGGGAACCACTGAAGCTTTCTTT.

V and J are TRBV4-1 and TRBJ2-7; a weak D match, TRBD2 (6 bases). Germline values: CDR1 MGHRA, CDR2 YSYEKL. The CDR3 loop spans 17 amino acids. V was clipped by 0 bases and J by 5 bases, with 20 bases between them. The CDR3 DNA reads TGCGCCAGCAGCCAAGATCTAAGGAGGGGAAGAGTCCACGAGCAGTACTTC. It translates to CASSQDLRRGRVHEQYF.

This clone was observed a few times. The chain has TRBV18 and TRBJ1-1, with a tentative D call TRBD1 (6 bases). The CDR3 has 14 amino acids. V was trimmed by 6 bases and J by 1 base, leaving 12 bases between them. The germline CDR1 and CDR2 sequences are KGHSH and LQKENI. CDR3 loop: CASSLGGPNTEAFF. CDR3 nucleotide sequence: TGTGCCAGCTCCCTAGGGGGGCCGAACACTGAAGCTTTCTTT.

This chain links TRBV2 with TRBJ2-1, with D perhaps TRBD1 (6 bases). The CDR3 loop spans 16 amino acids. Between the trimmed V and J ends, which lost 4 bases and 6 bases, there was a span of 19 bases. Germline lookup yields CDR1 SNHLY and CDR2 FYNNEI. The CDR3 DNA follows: TGTGCCAGCAGTGGGGGGCCCTCCCGAGTCATCAATGAGCAGTTCTTC. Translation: CASSGGPSRVINEQFF.

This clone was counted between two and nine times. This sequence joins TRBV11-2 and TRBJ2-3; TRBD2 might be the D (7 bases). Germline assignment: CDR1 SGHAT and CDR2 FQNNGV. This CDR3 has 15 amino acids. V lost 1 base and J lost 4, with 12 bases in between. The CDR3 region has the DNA TGTGCCAGCAGCTTAGCGGGGGGCGCCGCAGATACGCAGTATTTT. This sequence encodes CASSLAGGAADTQYF.

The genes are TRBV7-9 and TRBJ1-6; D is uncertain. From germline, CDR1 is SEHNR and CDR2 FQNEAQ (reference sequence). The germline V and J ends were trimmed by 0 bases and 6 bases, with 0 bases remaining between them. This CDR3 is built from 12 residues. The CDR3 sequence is CASSLANSPLHF. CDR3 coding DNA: TGTGCCAGCAGCTTAGCTAATTCACCCCTCCACTTT.

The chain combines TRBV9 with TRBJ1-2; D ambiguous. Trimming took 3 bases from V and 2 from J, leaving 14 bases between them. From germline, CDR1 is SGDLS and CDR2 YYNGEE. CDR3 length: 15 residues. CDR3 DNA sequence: TGTGCCAGCAGCGCGGAAGCGGGCCGAAACTATGGCTACACCTTC. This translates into CASSAEAGRNYGYTF.

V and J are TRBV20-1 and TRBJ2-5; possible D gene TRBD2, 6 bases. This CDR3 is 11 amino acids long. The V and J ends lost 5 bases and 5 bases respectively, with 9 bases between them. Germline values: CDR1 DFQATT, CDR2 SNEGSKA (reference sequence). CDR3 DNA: TGCAGTGCTCGCGGGGCGGAGACCCAGTACTTC. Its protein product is CSARGAETQYF.

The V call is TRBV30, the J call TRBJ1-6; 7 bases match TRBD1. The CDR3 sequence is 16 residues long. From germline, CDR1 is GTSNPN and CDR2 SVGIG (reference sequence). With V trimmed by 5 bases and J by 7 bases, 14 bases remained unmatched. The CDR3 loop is CAWAQAGQLKNSPLHF. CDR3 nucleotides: TGTGCCTGGGCCCAGGCGGGACAGCTTAAGAATTCACCCCTCCACTTT.

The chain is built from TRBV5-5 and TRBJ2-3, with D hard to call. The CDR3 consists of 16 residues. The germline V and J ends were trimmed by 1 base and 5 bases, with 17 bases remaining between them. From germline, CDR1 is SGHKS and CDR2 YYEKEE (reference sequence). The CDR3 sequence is CASSLYGDGFVDTQYF. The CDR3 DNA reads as TGTGCCAGCAGCTTGTATGGGGATGGATTCGTAGATACGCAGTATTTT.

CDR3 DNA: TGTGCCAGCAGCTTAAACGCCGGGACAGGGGGTCAGCCCCAGCATTTT. Its protein is CASSLNAGTGGQPQHF. The V and J genes are TRBV5-8 and TRBJ1-5; 11 bases align to TRBD1. The CDR3 runs 16 residues. Trimming removed 2 bases from V and 6 bases from J; junction bases left unmatched: 7. Germline CDR1 reads SGHTS; CDR2 reads YDEGEE.

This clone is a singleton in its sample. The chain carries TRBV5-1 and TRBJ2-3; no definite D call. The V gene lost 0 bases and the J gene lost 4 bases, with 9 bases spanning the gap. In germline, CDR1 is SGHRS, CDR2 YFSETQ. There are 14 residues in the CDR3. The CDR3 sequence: CASSLGGTADTQYF. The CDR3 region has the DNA TGCGCCAGCAGCTTGGGGGGAACAGCAGATACGCAGTATTTT. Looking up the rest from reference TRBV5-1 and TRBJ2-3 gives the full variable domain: KAGVTQTPRYLIKTRGQQVTLSCSPISGHRSVSWYQQTPGQGLQFLFEYFSETQRNKGNFPGRFSGRQFSNSRSEMNVSTLELGDSALYLCASSLGGTADTQYFGPGTRLTVL.

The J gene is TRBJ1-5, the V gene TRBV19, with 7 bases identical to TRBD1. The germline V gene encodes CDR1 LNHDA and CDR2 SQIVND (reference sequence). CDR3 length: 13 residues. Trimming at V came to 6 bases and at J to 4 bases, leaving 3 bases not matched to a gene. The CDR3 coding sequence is TGTGCCAGTAGACAGGGGAGGAATCAGCCCCAGCATTTT. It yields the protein CASRQGRNQPQHF.

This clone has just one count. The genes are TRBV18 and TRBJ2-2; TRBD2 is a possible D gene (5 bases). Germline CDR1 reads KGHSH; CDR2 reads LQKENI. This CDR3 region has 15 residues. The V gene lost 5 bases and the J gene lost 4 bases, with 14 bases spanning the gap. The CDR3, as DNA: TGTGCCAGCTCAAACGCGGAGGCCCCCACCGGGGAGCTGTTTTTT. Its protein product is CASSNAEAPTGELFF.

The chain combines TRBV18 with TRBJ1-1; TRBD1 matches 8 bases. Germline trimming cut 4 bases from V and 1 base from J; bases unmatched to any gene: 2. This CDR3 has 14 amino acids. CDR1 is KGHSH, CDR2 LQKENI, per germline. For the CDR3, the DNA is TGTGCCAGCTCACGGGGACAGGCGAACACTGAAGCTTTCTTT. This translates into CASSRGQANTEAFF.

CDR3 sequence (DNA): TGTGCCAGCAGCTCCGTGGTCGGCACTGAAGCTTTCTTT. Amino acids: CASSSVVGTEAFF. This chain links TRBV7-9 with TRBJ1-1; no firm D call. With 4 bases removed from V and 4 bases from J, the gap between germline ends came to 10 bases. Per germline, CDR1 SEHNR and CDR2 FQNEAQ (reference sequence). The CDR3 runs 13 residues.

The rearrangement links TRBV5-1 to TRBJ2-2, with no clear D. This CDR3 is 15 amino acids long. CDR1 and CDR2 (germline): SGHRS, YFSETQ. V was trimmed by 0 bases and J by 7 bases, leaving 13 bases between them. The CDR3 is CASSLDPVSGGELFF. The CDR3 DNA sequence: TGCGCCAGCAGCTTGGATCCGGTTTCGGGCGGGGAGCTGTTTTTT.

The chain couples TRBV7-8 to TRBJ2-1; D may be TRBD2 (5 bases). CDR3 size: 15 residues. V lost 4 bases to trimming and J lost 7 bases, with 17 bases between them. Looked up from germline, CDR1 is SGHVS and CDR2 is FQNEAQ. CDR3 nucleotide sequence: TGTGCCAGCAGCTCCTACCTCTCGGAGGAGAATGAGCAGTTCTTC. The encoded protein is CASSSYLSEENEQFF.

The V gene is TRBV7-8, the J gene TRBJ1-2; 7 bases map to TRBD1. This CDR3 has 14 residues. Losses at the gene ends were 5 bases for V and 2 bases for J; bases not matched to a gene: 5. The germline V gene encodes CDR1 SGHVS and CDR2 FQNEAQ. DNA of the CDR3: TGTGCCAGCAGCAGGACGGGACAGAACTATGGCTACACCTTC. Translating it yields CASSRTGQNYGYTF. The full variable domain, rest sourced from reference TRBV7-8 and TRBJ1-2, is GAGVSQSPRYKVAKRGQDVALRCDPISGHVSLFWYQQALGQGPEFLTYFQNEAQLDKSGLPSDRFFAERPEGSVSTLKIQRTQQEDSAVYLCASSRTGQNYGYTFGSGTRLTVV.

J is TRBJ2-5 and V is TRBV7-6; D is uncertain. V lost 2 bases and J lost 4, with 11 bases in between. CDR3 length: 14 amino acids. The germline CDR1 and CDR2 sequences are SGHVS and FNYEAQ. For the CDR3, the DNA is TGTGCCAGCAGCTTAACGGACGGACCAGAGACCCAGTACTTC. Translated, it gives CASSLTDGPETQYF.

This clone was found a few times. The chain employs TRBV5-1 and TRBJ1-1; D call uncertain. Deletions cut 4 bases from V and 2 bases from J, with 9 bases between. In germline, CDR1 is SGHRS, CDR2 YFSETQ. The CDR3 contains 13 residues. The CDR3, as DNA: TGCGCCAGCAGCACCTCAGGTAACACTGAAGCTTTCTTT. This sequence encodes CASSTSGNTEAFF.

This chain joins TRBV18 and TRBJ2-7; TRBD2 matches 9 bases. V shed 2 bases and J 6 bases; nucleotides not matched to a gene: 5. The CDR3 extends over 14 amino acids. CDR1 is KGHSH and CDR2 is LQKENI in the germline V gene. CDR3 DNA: TGTGCCAGCTCACCAACGACTAGCGGCGGCGAGCAGTACTTC. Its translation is CASSPTTSGGEQYF.

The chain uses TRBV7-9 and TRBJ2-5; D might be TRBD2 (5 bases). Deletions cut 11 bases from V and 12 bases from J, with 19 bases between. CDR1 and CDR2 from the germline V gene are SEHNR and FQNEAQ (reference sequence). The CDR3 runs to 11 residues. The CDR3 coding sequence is TGTGCCTCCTCGGGGATCGACTCGGAGTACTTC. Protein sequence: CASSGIDSEYF.

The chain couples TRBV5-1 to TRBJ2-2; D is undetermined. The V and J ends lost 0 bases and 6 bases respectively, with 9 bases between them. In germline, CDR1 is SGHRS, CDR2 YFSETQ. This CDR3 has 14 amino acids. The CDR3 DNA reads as TGCGCCAGCAGCTTGGCCTTGGGATCCGGGGAGCTGTTTTTT. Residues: CASSLALGSGELFF.

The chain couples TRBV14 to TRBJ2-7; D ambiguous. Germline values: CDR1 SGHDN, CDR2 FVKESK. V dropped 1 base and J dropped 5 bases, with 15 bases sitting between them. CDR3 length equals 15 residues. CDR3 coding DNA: TGTGCCAGCAGCCAAGTCAGGTTTCCTCCGGACGAGCAGTACTTC. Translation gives CASSQVRFPPDEQYF.

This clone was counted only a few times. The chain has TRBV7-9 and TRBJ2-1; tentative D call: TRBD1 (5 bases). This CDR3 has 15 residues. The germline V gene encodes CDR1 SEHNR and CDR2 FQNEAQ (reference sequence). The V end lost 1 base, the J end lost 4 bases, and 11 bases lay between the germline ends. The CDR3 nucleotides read TGTGCCAGCAGCTTAGGAGACAGAGATTACAATGAGCAGTTCTTC. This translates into CASSLGDRDYNEQFF. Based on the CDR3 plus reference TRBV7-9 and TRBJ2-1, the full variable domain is DTGVSQNPRHKITKRGQNVTFRCDPISEHNRLYWYRQTLGQGPEFLTYFQNEAQLEKSRLLSDRFSAERPKGSFSTLEIQRTEQGDSAMYLCASSLGDRDYNEQFFGPGTRLTVL.

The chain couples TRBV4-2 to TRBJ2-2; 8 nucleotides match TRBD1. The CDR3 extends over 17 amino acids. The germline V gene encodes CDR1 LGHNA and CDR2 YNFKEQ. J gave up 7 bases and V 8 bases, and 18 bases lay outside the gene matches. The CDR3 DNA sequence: TGTGCCAGCCGGGCAGGGGGCGCAAAACGGGGCGGCGGGGAGCTGTTTTTT. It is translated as CASRAGGAKRGGGELFF.